The rows below give T cell receptor beta chains drawn from one sample of a study of T cell repertoires in ileal Crohn's disease. Sequencing was performed with immunoSEQ multiplex PCR; in TCRdb, only in-frame clones are kept and a portion is missing. Here the sample spans 7,400 or so clones, 60% to 80% being singletons. The sequenced sample was ileal tissue. Every receptor here comes from an adult with Crohn's disease. CDR3s include the opening cysteine and the closing phenylalanine or tryptophan. D genes are given only for firm matches. The listing skips clone size in some rows; elsewhere it reads once, few, many or a size class.

CDR3 DNA	CDR3 protein	D gene	clone size	J gene	V gene
TGTGCCAGCAGCTTAGGTGGTCCGGTTGCCTACGAGCAGTACTTC	CASSLGGPVAYEQYF	NA	NA	TRBJ2-7	TRBV7-2
TGTGCCTGGAGTCTATCTCCTGAGAGAGGCTACACCTTC	CAWSLSPERGYTF	NA	NA	TRBJ1-2	TRBV30
TGTGCCAGCAGTTACCCCACCGACAGGGCGGGTGGCTACACCTTC	CASSYPTDRAGGYTF	TRBD1	NA	TRBJ1-2	TRBV6-5
TGTGCCAGCAGCAAGGGACGGACAGGGTGGAATTCACCCCTCCACTTT	CASSKGRTGWNSPLHF	NA	NA	TRBJ1-6	TRBV21-1
TGTGCCAGCAGCTTGCTTAGTCGGGGTCGCTCTAACTATGGCTACACCTTC	CASSLLSRGRSNYGYTF	NA	NA	TRBJ1-2	TRBV5-6
TGTGCCAGTAGTATCTTGTACGGGAACACTGAAGCTTTCTTT	CASSILYGNTEAFF	NA	NA	TRBJ1-1	TRBV19
TGTGCCTCGACGCCAGGGCGGGGGGAAGCCAAAAACATTCAGTACTTC	CASTPGRGEAKNIQYF	TRBD2	few	TRBJ2-4	TRBV10-3
TGTGCCTCTGCTAGGGGGCGTCAAGGCACTGAAGCTTTCTTT	CASARGRQGTEAFF	TRBD1	NA	TRBJ1-1	TRBV6-1
TGTGCCAGCAGCCAAGACGCCTCAGGGATTCAGTTCTTC	CASSQDASGIQFF	NA	NA	TRBJ2-1	TRBV14
TGCGCCAGCAGCGTCGACAGGGGTACGGACACCATATATTTT	CASSVDRGTDTIYF	TRBD1	NA	TRBJ1-3	TRBV5-1
TGTGCCAGCAGCGTAGCGGCGGGGGCGAACTATGGCTACACCTTC	CASSVAAGANYGYTF	NA	NA	TRBJ1-2	TRBV9
TGTGCCAGCAGCCGAGACACGAGCGGGGCCCAGTACTTC	CASSRDTSGAQYF	TRBD2	NA	TRBJ2-5	TRBV5-4
TGTGCCAGCAGCGCCCACTTACAGGTCTACAATGAGCAGTTCTTC	CASSAHLQVYNEQFF	NA	few	TRBJ2-1	TRBV9
TGTGCCACCAGCAGAGGGGGGGGGAGCTATGGCTACACCTTC	CATSRGGGSYGYTF	NA	once	TRBJ1-2	TRBV15
TGTGCCAGCAGTTCATGGTCTTCTGGAAACACCATATATTTT	CASSSWSSGNTIYF	NA	NA	TRBJ1-3	TRBV28
TGTGCCAGCAGCGAGACTATTTTTAGCACAGATACGCAGTATTTT	CASSETIFSTDTQYF	NA	NA	TRBJ2-3	TRBV7-3
TGTGCCAGCAGCTTAAAGGGACAGGACCTCTCTGGGGCCAACGTCCTGACTTTC	CASSLKGQDLSGANVLTF	TRBD1	NA	TRBJ2-6	TRBV7-9
TGTGCCAGCAGGGACGAGAGGGATTCACCCCTCCACTTT	CASRDERDSPLHF	NA	medium-sized	TRBJ1-6	TRBV2
TGTGCCACCGGACAATTCACAGATACGCAGTATTTT	CATGQFTDTQYF	NA	NA	TRBJ2-3	TRBV2
TGTGCCAGCAGCTTAGGGATAGCGGGGGGGCAGGATACGCAGTATTTT	CASSLGIAGGQDTQYF	TRBD2	NA	TRBJ2-3	TRBV11-3
TGTGCCAGCAGCGTAGAGTCTAGCGGGTCCTACGAGCAGTACTTC	CASSVESSGSYEQYF	TRBD2	NA	TRBJ2-7	TRBV9
TGTGCCAGCAGCTTACGATTGGTCCCTAATGGCTACACCTTC	CASSLRLVPNGYTF	NA	NA	TRBJ1-2	TRBV5-8
TGTGCCAGCAGTTTCCCGGGACAGGGGAACGGGGAGCTGTTTTTT	CASSFPGQGNGELFF	TRBD1	NA	TRBJ2-2	TRBV27
TGTGCCAGCAGCCGAGGACAGGGGGCGCCGGATGAGCAGTTCTTC	CASSRGQGAPDEQFF	TRBD1	NA	TRBJ2-1	TRBV6-5
TGTGCCAGCAGCCTACTTGCGGTACCCCACTATGGCTACACCTTC	CASSLLAVPHYGYTF	NA	NA	TRBJ1-2	TRBV11-2
TGTGCCAGCAGCTTTCATCGCGGGGGGTCAGAGACCCAGTACTTC	CASSFHRGGSETQYF	TRBD2	NA	TRBJ2-5	TRBV5-8
TGTGCCACCAGCAGAGCAATTAATGAGCAGTTCTTC	CATSRAINEQFF	NA	NA	TRBJ2-1	TRBV15